The clone carrying this T cell receptor (beta chain) was found many times. Its antigen is as yet unknown. The sample is drawn from a study of T-cell reconstitution after alpha-beta-depleted transplantation in children. Whole-study findings and limits: Newly generated T cells supplied most T-cell counts and diversity one year post-transplant. As was reported, about two months after transplant, alpha-beta T cells came from several hundred expanded graft clones. Elevated TCRbeta diversity at day 60 was traced, in some patients, to surviving recipient T cells and thymic progenitors.

The authors prepared the TCRbeta library with unique molecular identifiers. TCRdb recomputed calls from the PCR reads with MiXCR, one row per CDR3 protein. Of about 280,000 distinct CDR3 sequences in the sample, approximately 10% were seen once. Trimming removed 7 bases from V and 0 bases from J, with 15 bases in between. CDR1 and CDR2 from the germline V gene are MNHEY and SMNVEV (reference sequence). The CDR3 has 15 amino acids. V gene TRBV27 combines with J gene TRBJ2-5, with D possibly matching TRBD2 (5 bases). The TCR was taken from a male patient between 2 and 10 years old who had a stem cell transplant for chronic granulomatous disease, so the T cells may come from the graft donor. This material consisted of peripheral blood, taken 180 days after TCRalphabeta/CD19-depleted stem cell transplant. In DNA, the CDR3 is TGTGCCAGCACTTACGGGATGGAGGACCAAGAGACCCAGTACTTC. Translating gives CASTYGMEDQETQYF.